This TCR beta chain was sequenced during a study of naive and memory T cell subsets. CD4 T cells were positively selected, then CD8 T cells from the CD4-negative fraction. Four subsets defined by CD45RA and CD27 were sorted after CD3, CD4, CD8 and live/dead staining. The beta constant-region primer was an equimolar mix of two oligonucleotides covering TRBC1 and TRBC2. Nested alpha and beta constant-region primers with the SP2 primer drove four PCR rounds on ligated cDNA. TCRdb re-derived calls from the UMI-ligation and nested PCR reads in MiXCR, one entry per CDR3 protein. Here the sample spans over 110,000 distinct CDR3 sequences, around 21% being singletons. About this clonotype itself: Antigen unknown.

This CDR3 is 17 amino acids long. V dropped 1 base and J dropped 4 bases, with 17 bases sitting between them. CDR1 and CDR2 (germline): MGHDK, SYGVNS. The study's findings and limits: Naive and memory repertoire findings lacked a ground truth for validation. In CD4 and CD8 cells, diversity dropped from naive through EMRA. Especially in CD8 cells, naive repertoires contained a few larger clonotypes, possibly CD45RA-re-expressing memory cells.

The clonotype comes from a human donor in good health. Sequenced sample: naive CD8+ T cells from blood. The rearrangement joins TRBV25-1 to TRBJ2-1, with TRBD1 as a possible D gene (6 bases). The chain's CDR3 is CASSEFYSEQGYNEQFF. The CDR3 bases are TGTGCCAGCAGTGAATTCTATAGCGAGCAGGGGTACAATGAGCAGTTCTTC.